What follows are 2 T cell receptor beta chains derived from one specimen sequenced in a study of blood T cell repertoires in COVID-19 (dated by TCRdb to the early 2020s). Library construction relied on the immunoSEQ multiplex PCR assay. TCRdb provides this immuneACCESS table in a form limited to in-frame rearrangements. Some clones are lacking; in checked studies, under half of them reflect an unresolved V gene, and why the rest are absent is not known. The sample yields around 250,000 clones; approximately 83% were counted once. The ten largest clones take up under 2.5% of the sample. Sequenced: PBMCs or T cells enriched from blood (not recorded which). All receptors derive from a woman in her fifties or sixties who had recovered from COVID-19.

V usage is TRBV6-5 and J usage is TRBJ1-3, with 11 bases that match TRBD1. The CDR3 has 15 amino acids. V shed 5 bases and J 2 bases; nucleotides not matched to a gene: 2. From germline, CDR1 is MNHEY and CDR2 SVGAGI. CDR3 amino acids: CASSQDRGPGNTIYF. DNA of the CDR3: TGTGCCAGCAGTCAGGACAGGGGGCCTGGAAACACCATATATTTT.

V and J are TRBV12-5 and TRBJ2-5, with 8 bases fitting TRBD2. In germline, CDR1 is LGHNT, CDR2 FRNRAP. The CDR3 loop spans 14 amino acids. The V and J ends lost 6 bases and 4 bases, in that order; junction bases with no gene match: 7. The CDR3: CASGRGLAGETQYF. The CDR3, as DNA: TGTGCTAGTGGCCGGGGGCTAGCGGGAGAGACCCAGTACTTC.